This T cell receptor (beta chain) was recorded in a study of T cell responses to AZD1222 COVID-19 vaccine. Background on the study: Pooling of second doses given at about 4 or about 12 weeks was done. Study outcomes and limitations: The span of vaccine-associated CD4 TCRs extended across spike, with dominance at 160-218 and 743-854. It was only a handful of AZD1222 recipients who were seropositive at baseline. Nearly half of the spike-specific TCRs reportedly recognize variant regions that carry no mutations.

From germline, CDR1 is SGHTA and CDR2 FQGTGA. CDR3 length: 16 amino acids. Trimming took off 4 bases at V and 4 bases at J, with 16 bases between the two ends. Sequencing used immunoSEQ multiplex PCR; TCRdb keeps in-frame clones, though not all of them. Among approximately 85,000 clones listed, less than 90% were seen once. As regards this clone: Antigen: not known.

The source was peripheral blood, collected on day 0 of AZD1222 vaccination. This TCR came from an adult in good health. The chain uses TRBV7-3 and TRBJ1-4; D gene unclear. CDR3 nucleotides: TGTGCCAGCAGCTCAGGAAGCCGGGCCCTTAATGAAAAACTGTTTTTT. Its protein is CASSSGSRALNEKLFF. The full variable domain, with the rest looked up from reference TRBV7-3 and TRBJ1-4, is GAGVSQTPSNKVTEKGKYVELRCDPISGHTALYWYRQSLGQGPEFLIYFQGTGAADDSGLPNDRFFAVRPEGSVSTLKIQRTERGDSAVYLCASSSGSRALNEKLFFGSGTQLSVL.